This T cell receptor beta chain comes out of a study of blood T cell repertoires in COVID-19. With 4 bases clipped from V and 7 bases from J, the junction kept 16 bases outside the gene matches. The CDR3 loop spans 17 amino acids. Germline CDR1 SGHDT, CDR2 YYEEEE. The authors' processing: Scientists estimated how many nucleated cells there were by amplifying reference gene primers. Some clones are missing from TCRdb's copy, which holds only in-frame ones; the method was immunoSEQ multiplex PCR. That table is the source of V, J and clone size, and D and trimming were worked out from the DNA. The sample records about 89,000 clones, more than 85% being singletons.

The rearrangement links TRBV5-6 to TRBJ2-1; 8 bases are shared with TRBD1. This TCR derives from a human donor with active COVID-19. The donor label of this sample is uncertain. Input material: peripheral blood. The CDR3 DNA sequence: TGTGCCAGCAGCGCTTACACCGACAGGGGATCCGGGAATGAGCAGTTCTTC. Amino acid sequence: CASSAYTDRGSGNEQFF.